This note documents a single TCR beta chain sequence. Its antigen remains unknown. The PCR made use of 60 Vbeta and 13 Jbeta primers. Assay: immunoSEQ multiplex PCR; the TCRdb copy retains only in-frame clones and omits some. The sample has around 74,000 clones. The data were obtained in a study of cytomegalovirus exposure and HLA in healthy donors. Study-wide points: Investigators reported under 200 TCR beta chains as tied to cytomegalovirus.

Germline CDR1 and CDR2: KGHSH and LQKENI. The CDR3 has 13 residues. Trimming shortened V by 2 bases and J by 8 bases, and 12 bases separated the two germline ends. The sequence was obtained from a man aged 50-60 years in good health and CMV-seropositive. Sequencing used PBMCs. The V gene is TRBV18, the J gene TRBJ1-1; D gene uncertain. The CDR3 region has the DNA TGTGCCAGCTCACCATATCCACGGGAGGAAGCTTTCTTT. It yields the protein CASSPYPREEAFF.